This entry concerns a single T cell receptor (beta chain). Its cognate antigen is unknown. These data come from a study of cytomegalovirus exposure and HLA in healthy donors. Study-level results: It was confirmed in vitro that three of the CMV-associated chains were specific for CMV antigens. Among the sequence variants, a highly shared cluster was likely an artifact of sequencing. The authors later linked a missense DCLRE1C variant to TCR beta V- and J-gene trimming.

Primers included in the PCR were 60 Vbeta and 13 Jbeta primers. This table comes from immunoSEQ multiplex PCR, and its TCRdb copy is limited to in-frame clones, with some not included. Altogether about 160,000 clones are present, about 75% being singletons, with the ten largest covering approximately 2%. CDR3 length: 15 amino acids. With V trimmed by 2 bases and J by 4 bases, 6 bases remained unmatched. CDR1 and CDR2 (germline): LNHDA, SQIVND (reference sequence). Donors counted as nominally healthy when sampled, yet unrecorded immune exposures were likely. The material sequenced was PBMCs. The V and J genes are TRBV19 and TRBJ1-2, with 8 bases that match TRBD1. This receptor was identified in a female donor in good health and CMV-seronegative. CDR3 protein: CASSINPGGAYGYTF. For the CDR3, the DNA is TGTGCCAGTAGTATAAACCCAGGGGGCGCCTATGGCTACACCTTC.